This T cell receptor (beta chain) was sequenced for a study of long-term antiretroviral therapy in people with HIV. The study, taken as a whole, reports: ART adherence, viral resistance and therapy changes were not recorded. Post-treatment diversity went higher with ART but stayed below transplant donor controls.

One or more pre-ART and two or more post-ART PBMC samples were available from each donor. This was the immunoSEQ v3.0 assay at survey level. Produced via immunoSEQ multiplex PCR; TCRdb's table is partial and in-frame only. The sample shows 20,000 to 30,000 clones, less than 80% of them seen only once. The CDR3 length is 13 residues. The germline V gene has CDR1 SGHAT and CDR2 FQDESV (reference sequence). Trimming removed 0 bases at V and 7 bases at J, with 9 bases between. With regard to this clone: Its antigen is undetermined.

Sequenced here: unsorted PBMCs, sampled 1.2 years after starting antiretroviral therapy. V usage is TRBV11-1 and J usage is TRBJ1-1; possibly TRBD1 for D (5 bases). The receptor comes from a woman aged 35 to 49 with HIV. CDR3 DNA: TGTGCCAGCAGCTTAGCGGAAGGGGTTGAAGCTTTCTTT. As protein: CASSLAEGVEAFF.